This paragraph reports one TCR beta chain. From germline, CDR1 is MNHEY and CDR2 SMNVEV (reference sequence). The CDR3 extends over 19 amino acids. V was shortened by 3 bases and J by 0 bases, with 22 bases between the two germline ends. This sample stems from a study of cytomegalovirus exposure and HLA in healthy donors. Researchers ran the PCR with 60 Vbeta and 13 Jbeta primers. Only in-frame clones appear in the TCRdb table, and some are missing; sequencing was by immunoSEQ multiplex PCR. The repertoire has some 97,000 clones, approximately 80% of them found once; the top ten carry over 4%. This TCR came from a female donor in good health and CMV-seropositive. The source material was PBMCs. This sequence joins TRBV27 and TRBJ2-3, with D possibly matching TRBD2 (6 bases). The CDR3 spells CASSLGSGRPWGSTDTQYF. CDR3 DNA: TGTGCCAGCAGTTTGGGTAGCGGAAGGCCCTGGGGAAGCACAGATACGCAGTATTTT.